This TCR beta chain stems from a study of CD8+ T cells in alopecia areata. Germline assignment: CDR1 MNHEY and CDR2 SVGAGI. This CDR3 is built from 12 residues. The V and J ends lost 8 bases and 6 bases respectively, with 13 bases between them. Notes on this clone: Its antigen is not identified.

Overall study results and limits: Clonality in lesional scalp, especially alopecia totalis/universalis, exceeded that of normal scalp.

Sequencing used cDNA as its template, made by extracting RNA and reverse transcribing it. Profiled with immunoSEQ multiplex PCR; TCRdb holds only in-frame clones, not every one. Of about 130,000 clones detected, approximately 49% appear once; the ten largest clones hold roughly a sixth. The material was CD8+ T cells sorted from blood, obtained at week 0. The origin of this receptor is a human donor with alopecia areata. V is TRBV6-5 and J is TRBJ1-2; weak D call: TRBD1 (5 bases). CDR3 region: CASFVTVDGYTF. Written as DNA, the CDR3 is TGTGCCAGCTTCGTGACAGTAGATGGCTACACCTTC.